The 7 T cell receptor beta chains given below trace back to one sample, sequenced in a study of shared clonotypes between healthy human individuals. The assay was immunoSEQ multiplex PCR, and TCRdb's table has in-frame clones only and misses some. The data hold 1.5 million to 2.5 million clones, with 85% to 95% observed a single time. Selected positively for CCR7 and CD45RO-negative, naive CD8 cells excluded terminally differentiated effector memory CD45RA+ cells. What was sequenced was naive CD8+ T cells sorted from blood. Source of these receptors: a man younger than 30 in good health.

The chain recombines TRBV9 with TRBJ2-5, with a tentative D call TRBD2 (7 bases). Between the trimmed V and J ends, which lost 4 bases and 2 bases, there was a span of 15 bases. CDR1 and CDR2 (germline): SGDLS, YYNGEE. The CDR3 runs 15 residues. The CDR3 sequence is CASSPVGGPQETQYF. The CDR3 region has the DNA TGTGCCAGCAGCCCTGTCGGGGGGCCGCAAGAGACCCAGTACTTC.

J is TRBJ2-1 and V is TRBV2, with no clear D. The germline V gene has CDR1 SNHLY and CDR2 FYNNEI. CDR3 length: 16 amino acids. Trimming stripped 3 bases from V and 5 bases from J, with 17 bases between. In DNA, the CDR3 is TGTGCCAGCAGTGAGGCTGGATCCACAGTTAACAATGAGCAGTTCTTC. Its translation: CASSEAGSTVNNEQFF.

V usage is TRBV7-3 and J usage is TRBJ2-7; 7 positions match TRBD1. V lost 3 bases to trimming and J lost 0 bases; unmatched junction nucleotides: 11. The CDR3 spans 17 residues. Germline V CDR1 and CDR2: SGHTA, FQGTGA. The CDR3 DNA is TGTGCCAGCAGCTTTCGGATTGGCAGGGGGTTCTCCTACGAGCAGTACTTC. It is translated as CASSFRIGRGFSYEQYF.

The CDR3 nucleotides are TGTGCCAGCAGCCAAGATAGAATCCCGGGACAGGGAGGCCCAGATACGCAGTATTTT. As protein: CASSQDRIPGQGGPDTQYF. The chain employs TRBV14 and TRBJ2-3; TRBD1 matches at 9 bases. The CDR3 loop spans 19 amino acids. The J segment lost 4 bases and the V segment lost 0 bases, leaving 14 bases of the junction unmatched. The germline V gene has CDR1 SGHDN and CDR2 FVKESK.

This clone has more than one count but fewer than ten. The genes are TRBV6-5 and TRBJ1-5; D call uncertain. With 8 bases removed from V and 5 bases from J, the gap between germline ends came to 4 bases. The CDR3 is made up of 10 amino acids. Germline V gene lookup returns CDR1 MNHEY and CDR2 SVGAGI. The CDR3 reads CASGYQPQHF. DNA of the CDR3: TGTGCCAGCGGGTATCAGCCCCAGCATTTT.

The chain combines TRBV5-8 with TRBJ1-2; perhaps TRBD1 as D (5 bases). Germline V gene sequence: CDR1 SGHTS, CDR2 YDEGEE. Trimming left V 1 base short and J 5 bases short, with 15 bases between. There are 15 residues in the CDR3. CDR3 coding DNA: TGTGCCAGCAGCTTGAATTGGGAGACAGAATATGGCTACACCTTC. This translates into CASSLNWETEYGYTF.

The CDR3 sequence is CASSRPPPRGVSYEQYF. CDR3 coding DNA: TGTGCCAGCAGCAGGCCTCCTCCTAGGGGGGTTTCCTACGAGCAGTACTTC. This chain uses TRBV7-9 with TRBJ2-7, with D perhaps assigned TRBD1 or TRBD2 (6 bases each). The CDR3 is 17 amino acids. Trimming took off 5 bases at V and 1 base at J, with 21 bases between the two ends. Per the germline V gene, CDR1 is SEHNR and CDR2 is FQNEAQ (reference sequence).